This is a list of T cell receptor beta chains from one sample in a study of technical replicates of blood from several donors. This table comes from immunoSEQ multiplex PCR, and its TCRdb copy is limited to in-frame clones, with some not included. The sample has under 85,000 clones, around 86% seen once. Sequencing was done on a sample of PBMCs. Receptors were obtained from a human donor in good health. Some clones in this sample may be carry-over from other donors' samples. CDR3s include the opening cysteine and the closing phenylalanine or tryptophan. Fields, in order: D gene, clone size, J gene, V gene, CDR3 protein, CDR3 DNA. The D gene is left open where the match is weak. Clone size is stated in some rows and not others, as once, few, many or a class when expanded.

D gene: TRBD2
clone size: once
J gene: TRBJ2-7
V gene: TRBV5-1
CDR3 protein: CASSFTSGSYEQYF
CDR3 DNA: TGCGCCAGCAGCTTCACTAGCGGGAGCTACGAGCAGTACTTC

D gene: .
clone size: .
J gene: TRBJ1-1
V gene: TRBV4-2
CDR3 protein: CASSQDLEAFF
CDR3 DNA: TGTGCCAGCAGCCAAGATTTAGAGGCTTTCTTT

D gene: .
clone size: .
J gene: TRBJ1-4
V gene: TRBV10-3
CDR3 protein: CAISEPGFAGEKLFF
CDR3 DNA: TGTGCCATCAGTGAACCAGGCTTTGCGGGAGAAAAACTGTTTTTT

D gene: .
clone size: .
J gene: TRBJ1-2
V gene: TRBV30
CDR3 protein: CAWSVSVGYTF
CDR3 DNA: TGTGCCTGGAGTGTGTCGGTAGGCTACACCTTC

D gene: .
clone size: .
J gene: TRBJ2-7
V gene: TRBV19
CDR3 protein: CASSVGPASQGEQYF
CDR3 DNA: TGTGCCAGTAGTGTAGGCCCGGCATCTCAGGGTGAGCAGTACTTC

D gene: .
clone size: .
J gene: TRBJ2-3
V gene: TRBV6-4
CDR3 protein: CASSENPGGTDTQYF
CDR3 DNA: TGTGCCAGCAGTGAAAACCCCGGAGGCACAGATACGCAGTATTTT

D gene: .
clone size: once
J gene: TRBJ1-1
V gene: TRBV7-8
CDR3 protein: CASSNSADTEAFF
CDR3 DNA: TGTGCCAGCAGCAACTCGGCGGACACTGAAGCTTTCTTT

D gene: .
clone size: .
J gene: TRBJ1-6
V gene: TRBV5-8
CDR3 protein: CASRRERNSPLHF
CDR3 DNA: TGTGCCAGCAGGCGGGAAAGGAATTCACCCCTCCACTTT

D gene: .
clone size: .
J gene: TRBJ1-2
V gene: TRBV5-6
CDR3 protein: CASSLGEIYGYTF
CDR3 DNA: TGTGCCAGCAGCTTGGGGGAGATCTATGGCTACACCTTC

D gene: TRBD2
clone size: .
J gene: TRBJ2-1
V gene: TRBV7-7
CDR3 protein: CASSPGLDSYNEQFF
CDR3 DNA: TGTGCCAGCAGCCCGGGACTAGACTCCTACAATGAGCAGTTCTTC

D gene: .
clone size: .
J gene: TRBJ1-2
V gene: TRBV7-9
CDR3 protein: CASSLRPRAPGKHYGYTF
CDR3 DNA: TGTGCCAGCAGCCTCAGACCTCGGGCCCCCGGGAAGCACTATGGCTACACCTTC

D gene: TRBD1
clone size: few
J gene: TRBJ1-1
V gene: TRBV27
CDR3 protein: CAAWGQGHPEAFF
CDR3 DNA: TGTGCCGCATGGGGACAGGGACACCCTGAAGCTTTCTTT

D gene: TRBD1
clone size: once
J gene: TRBJ2-7
V gene: TRBV7-9
CDR3 protein: CASSSGTGVEQYF
CDR3 DNA: TGTGCCAGCAGCTCCGGGACAGGGGTCGAGCAGTACTTC

D gene: TRBD1
clone size: .
J gene: TRBJ1-1
V gene: TRBV5-6
CDR3 protein: CASRRALTGRTEAFF
CDR3 DNA: TGTGCCAGCAGGAGGGCCCTGACAGGGAGGACTGAAGCTTTCTTT

D gene: TRBD2
clone size: .
J gene: TRBJ2-7
V gene: TRBV7-2
CDR3 protein: CASSVGTSLDEQYF
CDR3 DNA: TGTGCCAGCAGCGTAGGGACTAGCTTGGACGAGCAGTACTTC

D gene: .
clone size: once
J gene: TRBJ2-7
V gene: TRBV2
CDR3 protein: CASRTDGSYEQYF
CDR3 DNA: TGTGCCAGCAGGACAGACGGGTCCTACGAGCAGTACTTC

D gene: .
clone size: few
J gene: TRBJ2-1
V gene: TRBV5-8
CDR3 protein: CASSLARTTYNEQFF
CDR3 DNA: TGTGCCAGCAGCTTGGCTAGGACTACGTACAATGAGCAGTTCTTC

D gene: TRBD1
clone size: .
J gene: TRBJ2-6
V gene: TRBV4-1
CDR3 protein: CASRQGQGSGANVLTF
CDR3 DNA: TGCGCCAGCAGACAGGGGCAGGGGTCTGGGGCCAACGTCCTGACTTTC

D gene: .
clone size: .
J gene: TRBJ1-2
V gene: TRBV7-2
CDR3 protein: CASSLSKGDGYTF
CDR3 DNA: TGTGCCAGCAGCTTGTCAAAGGGAGATGGCTACACCTTC

D gene: .
clone size: .
J gene: TRBJ2-2
V gene: TRBV4-2
CDR3 protein: CASELGGGPTGELFF
CDR3 DNA: TGTGCCAGCGAACTAGGGGGGGGGCCCACCGGGGAGCTGTTTTTT

D gene: TRBD2
clone size: .
J gene: TRBJ2-7
V gene: TRBV10-3
CDR3 protein: CATTSGIYEQYF
CDR3 DNA: TGTGCCACGACTAGCGGGATTTACGAGCAGTACTTC